This note documents a single TCR beta chain sequence. Its antigen is as yet unknown. Full-length variable regions came from constant-region reverse primers plus semi-nested Nested Universal Primer A PCR. One entry per CDR3 protein results from TCRdb running MiXCR on the 5' RACE reads. The repertoire includes 34,000 or so distinct CDR3 sequences, 27% of them detected once, and approximately 2.4% sits in the top ten. Findings and limits, study-wide: Tumor memory CD4+ T cell TCR gene usage clustered with blood and lymph node memory CD4+ cells and lymph node naive CD4+ cells.

The sorted Tregs were CD4+CD25+CD127-/low cells. Germline lookup yields CDR1 MNHEY and CDR2 SVGAGI. V was cut by 0 bases and J by 5 bases, with 14 bases left in between. This CDR3 has 16 residues. The chain employs TRBV6-5 and TRBJ2-1; D remains ambiguous. The sample comprised tumor-infiltrating Tregs sorted from the breast tumor. The TCR was taken from a female donor with breast cancer. DNA for the CDR3: TGTGCCAGCAGTTACTCGATTGCACAAGCCCACAATGAGCAGTTCTTC. Its protein is CASSYSIAQAHNEQFF.